Listed here are 5 T cell receptor beta chains from one sample, sequenced in a study of lymphopenia after photon versus proton radiotherapy. Some clones are missing from TCRdb's copy, which holds only in-frame ones; the method was immunoSEQ multiplex PCR. The sample carries approximately 170,000 clones, 88% recorded once. Sequencing was performed on peripheral blood, taken from a patient treated with photon-based radiotherapy. The receptors shown here come from a man aged 50 to 59 with gastric cancer.

V gene TRBV2 combines with J gene TRBJ1-5; 12 nucleotides line up with TRBD1. CDR3 size: 17 residues. Looked up from germline, CDR1 is SNHLY and CDR2 is FYNNEI. J was trimmed by 1 base and V by 7 bases; bases with no gene match: 8. The DNA of the CDR3 is TGTGCCAGCACCCGGGACAGGGGGCTCTCAAGCAATCAGCCCCAGCATTTT. Translated, it gives CASTRDRGLSSNQPQHF. The whole variable domain, filled in from reference TRBV2 and TRBJ1-5, reads EPEVTQTPSHQVTQMGQEVILRCVPISNHLYFYWYRQILGQKVEFLVSFYNNEISEKSEIFDDQFSVERPDGSNFTLKIRSTKLEDSAMYFCASTRDRGLSSNQPQHFGDGTRLSIL.

A remark on this clone: An end of the junction differs from the germline gene, which may be a read error. CDR3 bases: TGTGCCAGCAGCCCGGATCCGGGGGGGGTGTCTTCATTT. As protein: CASSPDPGGVSSF. J is TRBJ1-5 and V is TRBV5-4, with D possibly being TRBD1 (5 bases). Germline V gene lookup returns CDR1 SGHNT and CDR2 YYREEE (reference sequence). This CDR3 region has 13 residues.

This clone has a single count. The V and J genes are TRBV30 and TRBJ1-4, with D uncertain. CDR3 length: 14 amino acids. Between the trimmed V and J ends, which lost 0 bases and 7 bases, there was a span of 12 bases. Germline V gene lookup returns CDR1 GTSNPN and CDR2 SVGIG (reference sequence). The CDR3 DNA follows: TGTGCCTGGAGTGTCACCCCCCGATTTGAAAAACTGTTTTTT. This sequence encodes CAWSVTPRFEKLFF.

The V call is TRBV6-6, the J call TRBJ2-1; D possibly uses TRBD1 or TRBD2 (5 bases each). Deletions cut 0 bases from V and 9 bases from J, with 9 bases between. The CDR3 covers 13 residues. Germline V gives CDR1 MNHNY, CDR2 SVGAGI (reference sequence). The CDR3 nucleotides read TGTGCCAGCAGTTACTCGGGACGCAGTGAGCAGTTCTTC. Encoded protein: CASSYSGRSEQFF.

The gene calls are TRBV6-5 and TRBJ2-4, with 7 positions matching TRBD1. This CDR3 contains 14 residues. V lost 6 bases to trimming and J lost 0 bases; unmatched junction nucleotides: 2. Germline values: CDR1 MNHEY, CDR2 SVGAGI. CDR3 in DNA: TGTGCCAGCAGGACAGGGAGAGCCAAAAACATTCAGTACTTC. It specifies CASRTGRAKNIQYF.